The text below deals with one TCR beta chain. Its matching antigen is unknown. This record comes from a study of long-term antiretroviral therapy in people with HIV. Study results and limitations: Patients on ART gained diversity, which nonetheless stayed below transplant donor controls.

None of the participants with HIV were treated outside the United States. Survey-level resolution applied to immunoSEQ assay v3.0. The data were produced by immunoSEQ multiplex PCR, yet TCRdb's version contains in-frame clones alone and is incomplete. This table holds 20,000 to 25,000 clones, 70% to 85% found once. The V and J ends lost 5 bases and 6 bases, in that order; junction bases with no gene match: 6. The germline V gene has CDR1 LNHDA and CDR2 SQIVND (reference sequence). This CDR3 region has 15 residues. The sequence was collected from a man aged 40-55 years with HIV. The sequencing here drew on unsorted PBMCs, taken 0.5 years before starting antiretroviral therapy. The chain couples TRBV19 to TRBJ2-7, with 14 nucleotides matching TRBD2. The CDR3 sequence: CASSSGTSGGAEQYF. CDR3 sequence (DNA): TGTGCCAGTAGTTCCGGGACTAGCGGGGGAGCCGAGCAGTACTTC. Filled out from reference TRBV19 and TRBJ2-7, the complete variable domain reads DGGITQSPKYLFRKEGQNVTLSCEQNLNHDAMYWYRQDPGQGLRLIYYSQIVNDFQKGDIAEGYSVSREKKESFPLTVTSAQKNPTAFYLCASSSGTSGGAEQYFGPGTRLTVT.